One T cell receptor beta chain is described in this entry. The antigen remains undetermined. Germline CDR1 is SGHVS and CDR2 is FNYEAQ. V shed 3 bases and J shed 2 bases, with 7 bases lying between them. The CDR3 is made up of 14 amino acids. This entry comes from a study of shared clonotypes between healthy human individuals. About the study: Used for every donor were three CD4 naive, three CD4 memory, two CD8 naive and one CD8 memory plate.

The input for sorted-subset replicate PCRs was about 210 ng DNA, tens of thousands of T cell genomes. Using immunoSEQ multiplex PCR, the repertoire was profiled, and TCRdb retains in-frame clones only, with some absent. The sample carries more than 400,000 clones, 90% to 97% recorded once. Whole-study findings and limits: Sequencing depth was a factor that was expected to affect clonotype sharing among donors. Estimated clonotype richness was generally higher in naive than memory subsets.

The chain is built from TRBV7-6 and TRBJ2-2, with D unresolved. Sample: naive CD4+ T cells sorted from blood. The subset: CD45RA+ positively selected. The clonotype was recovered from a woman aged 25 to 45 in good health. The CDR3 DNA reads as TGTGCCAGCAGCTTGAGGACCAACACCGGGGAGCTGTTTTTT. Translated, it gives CASSLRTNTGELFF.